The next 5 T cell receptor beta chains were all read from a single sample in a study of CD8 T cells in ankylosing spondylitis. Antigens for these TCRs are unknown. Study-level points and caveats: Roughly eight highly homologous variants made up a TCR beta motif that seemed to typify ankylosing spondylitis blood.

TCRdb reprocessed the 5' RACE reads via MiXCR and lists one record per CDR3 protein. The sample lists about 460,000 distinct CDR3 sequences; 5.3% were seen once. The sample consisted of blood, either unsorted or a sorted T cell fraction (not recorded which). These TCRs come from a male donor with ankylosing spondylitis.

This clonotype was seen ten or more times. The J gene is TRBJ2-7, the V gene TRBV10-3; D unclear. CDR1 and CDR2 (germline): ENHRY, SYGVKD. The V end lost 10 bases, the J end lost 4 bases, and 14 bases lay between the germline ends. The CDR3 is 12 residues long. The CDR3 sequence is CATVLAGYEQYF. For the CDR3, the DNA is TGTGCCACCGTCTTAGCAGGATACGAGCAGTACTTC.

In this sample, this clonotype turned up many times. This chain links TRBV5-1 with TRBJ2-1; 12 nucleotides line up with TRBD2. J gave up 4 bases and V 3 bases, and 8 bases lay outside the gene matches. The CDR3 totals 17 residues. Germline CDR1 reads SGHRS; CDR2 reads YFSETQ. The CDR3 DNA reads TGCGCCAGCAGCTGGGGACTAGCGGGCACATCATACAATGAGCAGTTCTTC. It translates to CASSWGLAGTSYNEQFF.

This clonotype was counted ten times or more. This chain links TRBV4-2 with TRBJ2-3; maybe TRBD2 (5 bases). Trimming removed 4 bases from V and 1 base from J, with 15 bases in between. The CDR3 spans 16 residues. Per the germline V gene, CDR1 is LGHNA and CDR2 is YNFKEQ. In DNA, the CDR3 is TGTGCCAGCAGCCTCCGGGGTAGCGAACGCACAGATACGCAGTATTTT. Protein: CASSLRGSERTDTQYF.

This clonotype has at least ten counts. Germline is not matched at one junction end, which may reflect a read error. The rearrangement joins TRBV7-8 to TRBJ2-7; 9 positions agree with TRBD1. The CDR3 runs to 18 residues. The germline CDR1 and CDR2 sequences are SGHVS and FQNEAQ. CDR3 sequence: CASSSDLRLWDRELRLNF. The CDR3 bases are TGTGCCAGCAGCTCGGATCTACGCCTATGGGACAGGGAATTACGATTGAACTTC.

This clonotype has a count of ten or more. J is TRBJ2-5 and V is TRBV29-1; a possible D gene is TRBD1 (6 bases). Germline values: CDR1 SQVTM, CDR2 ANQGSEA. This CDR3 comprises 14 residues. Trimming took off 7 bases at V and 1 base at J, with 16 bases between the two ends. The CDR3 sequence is CSGSAGTTQETQYF. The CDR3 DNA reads TGCAGCGGATCTGCAGGGACAACCCAAGAGACCCAGTACTTC. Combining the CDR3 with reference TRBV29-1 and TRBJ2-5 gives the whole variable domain SAVISQKPSRDICQRGTSLTIQCQVDSQVTMMFWYRQQPGQSLTLIATANQGSEATYESGFVIDKFPISRPNLTFSTLTVSNMSPEDSSIYLCSGSAGTTQETQYFGPGTRLLVL.